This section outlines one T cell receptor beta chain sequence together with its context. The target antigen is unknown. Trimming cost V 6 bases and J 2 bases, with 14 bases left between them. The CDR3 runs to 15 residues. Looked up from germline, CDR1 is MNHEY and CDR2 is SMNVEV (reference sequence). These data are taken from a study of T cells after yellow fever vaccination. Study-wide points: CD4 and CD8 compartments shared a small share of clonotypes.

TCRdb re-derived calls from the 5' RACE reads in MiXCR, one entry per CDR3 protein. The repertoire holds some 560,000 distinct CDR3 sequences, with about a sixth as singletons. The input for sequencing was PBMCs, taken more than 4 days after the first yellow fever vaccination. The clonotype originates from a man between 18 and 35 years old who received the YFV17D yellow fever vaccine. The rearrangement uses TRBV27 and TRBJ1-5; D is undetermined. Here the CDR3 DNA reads TGTGCCAGCAGGCCGAGCTACTCGGGCAATCAGCCCCAGCATTTT. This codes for CASRPSYSGNQPQHF.